This T cell receptor (beta chain) stems from a study of control samples from healthy donors and cancer patients. Trimming took 0 bases from V and 0 from J, leaving 5 bases between them. The CDR3 is 14 residues long. Per germline, CDR1 MNHNY and CDR2 SVGAGI (reference sequence). Sequencing was performed with immunoSEQ multiplex PCR; in TCRdb, only in-frame clones are kept and a portion is missing. The table records about 190,000 clones, about 91% of them present only once. The specimen sequenced was blood. The receptor was isolated from a man aged 30-40 years in good health. The chain has TRBV6-6 and TRBJ1-2; D call uncertain. The CDR3: CASSYSLANYGYTF. The CDR3 DNA is TGTGCCAGCAGTTACTCCTTAGCTAACTATGGCTACACCTTC.